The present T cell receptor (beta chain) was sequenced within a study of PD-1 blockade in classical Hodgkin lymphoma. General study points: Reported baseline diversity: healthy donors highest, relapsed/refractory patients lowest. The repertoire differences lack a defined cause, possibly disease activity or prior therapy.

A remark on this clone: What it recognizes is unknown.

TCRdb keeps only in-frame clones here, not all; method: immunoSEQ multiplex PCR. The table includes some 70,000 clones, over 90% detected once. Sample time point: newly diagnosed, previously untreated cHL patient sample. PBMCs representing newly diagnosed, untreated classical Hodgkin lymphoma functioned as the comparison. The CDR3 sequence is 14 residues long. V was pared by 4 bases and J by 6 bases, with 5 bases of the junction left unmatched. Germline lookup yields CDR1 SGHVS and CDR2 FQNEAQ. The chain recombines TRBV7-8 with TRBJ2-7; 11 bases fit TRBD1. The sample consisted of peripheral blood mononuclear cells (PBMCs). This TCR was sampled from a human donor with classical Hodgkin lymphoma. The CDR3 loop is CASSSRTGGGEQYF. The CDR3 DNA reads TGTGCCAGCAGCTCACGGACAGGGGGCGGCGAGCAGTACTTC.